These 13 T cell receptor beta chains were sequenced from one sample in a study of blood T cells in healthy people across ages. It was with a sample-barcoded 5' primer and a J-beta primer mix that a second PCR of about 7 to 12 cycles was run. From the 5' RACE reads, TCRdb called clonotypes with MiXCR, one entry per CDR3 protein. Of around 1,600,000 distinct CDR3 sequences detected, roughly 43% appear once; the ten largest clones hold over 3.5%. Sequencing was done on a sample of blood. These receptors were taken from a woman aged 18-29 years in good health.

The chain joins TRBV9 to TRBJ2-1; 10 bases fit TRBD2. The length of the CDR3 is 15 residues. Germline-derived CDR1 and CDR2 are SGDLS and YYNGEE. V dropped 3 bases and J dropped 5; count of bases not matched to a gene: 5. CDR3 in amino acids: CASSATSGVNNEQFF. CDR3 nucleotides: TGTGCCAGCAGCGCCACTAGCGGGGTTAACAATGAGCAGTTCTTC.

J is TRBJ1-1 and V is TRBV4-1; possible D gene TRBD1, 6 bases. V was cut by 2 bases and J by 5 bases, with 12 bases left in between. Looked up from germline, CDR1 is MGHRA and CDR2 is YSYEKL. The length of the CDR3 is 14 residues. The CDR3 DNA is TGCGCCAGCAGCCAAATCGACAGGCCGACTGAAGCTTTCTTT. Translated: CASSQIDRPTEAFF.

The chain has TRBV25-1 and TRBJ1-2, with D perhaps TRBD1 (5 bases). Germline values: CDR1 MGHDK, CDR2 SYGVNS. This CDR3 spans 14 amino acids. V gave up 3 bases and J gave up 4 bases, with 12 bases separating them. As DNA, the CDR3 is TGTGCCAGCAGTGACCCCTGGACAACCTATGGCTACACCTTC. This sequence encodes CASSDPWTTYGYTF.

The chain joins TRBV5-1 to TRBJ1-2; 8 bases fit TRBD1. Germline V gene lookup returns CDR1 SGHRS and CDR2 YFSETQ. V trimming: 0 bases; J trimming: 6 bases; junction bases outside the gene matches: 13. The CDR3 has 17 amino acids. Here the CDR3 DNA reads TGCGCCAGCAGCTTGGACGGGACAGGTTACCTTAGGGATGGCTACACCTTC. Translation gives CASSLDGTGYLRDGYTF.

This chain links TRBV7-8 with TRBJ2-7; tentatively, D is TRBD1 (6 bases). Germline-derived CDR1 and CDR2 are SGHVS and FQNEAQ. Trimming left V 1 base short and J 3 bases short, with 19 bases between. The CDR3 is 17 amino acids. The CDR3 region is CASSLGFRGKISYEQYF. Written as DNA, the CDR3 is TGTGCCAGCAGCTTAGGCTTCAGGGGCAAGATAAGCTACGAGCAGTACTTC.

The rearrangement links TRBV5-5 to TRBJ1-5; a possible D gene is TRBD1 (5 bases). The V and J ends lost 1 base and 8 bases respectively, with 13 bases between them. Germline assignment: CDR1 SGHKS and CDR2 YYEKEE (reference sequence). The CDR3 extends over 14 amino acids. The CDR3 nucleotides read TGTGCCAGCAGCTTGCCCACAGGTGGTGAGCCCCAGCATTTT. It specifies CASSLPTGGEPQHF.

The chain uses TRBV7-8 and TRBJ1-1; TRBD1 might be the D (5 bases). V was pared by 5 bases and J by 1 base, with 8 bases between. Germline CDR1 is SGHVS and CDR2 is FQNEAQ. The length of the CDR3 is 13 residues. CDR3 sequence: CASSDDRNTEAFF. The CDR3 bases are TGTGCCAGCAGCGACGACAGGAACACTGAAGCTTTCTTT.

Note on this clonotype: At one end the junction does not follow the germline gene, possibly because of a read error. The rearrangement links TRBV27 to TRBJ1-2; D unresolved. The germline V gene encodes CDR1 MNHEY and CDR2 SMNVEV (reference sequence). The CDR3 extends over 14 amino acids. CDR3 sequence: CASSPSTAYVGYTF. DNA of the CDR3: TGCGCCAGCAGTCCCTCGACGGCGTACGTTGGCTACACCTTC.

A note on this clonotype: The junction does not match germline at one end; this may be a read error. The chain has TRBV12-3 or TRBV12-4 and TRBJ2-1; 8 bases agree with TRBD2. This CDR3 spans 14 amino acids. CDR3 loop: CDSNLGGGNNEQFF. The DNA of the CDR3 is TGTGACAGCAACCTTGGCGGGGGGAACAATGAGCAGTTCTTC.

The J gene is TRBJ2-1, the V gene TRBV29-1, with 15 bases aligning to TRBD2. The CDR3 has 14 amino acids. V was clipped by 7 bases and J by 6 bases; unmatched bases: 4. CDR1 is SQVTM and CDR2 is ANQGSEA in the germline V gene. In DNA, the CDR3 is TGCAGCGCTGGACTAGCGGGGGGGGTCAATGAGCAGTTCTTC. This sequence encodes CSAGLAGGVNEQFF.

This clonotype was seen at least ten times. The chain links TRBV7-2 to TRBJ2-3; D unresolved. The germline V gene has CDR1 SGHTA and CDR2 FQGNSA. Trimming left V 1 base short and J 2 bases short, with 4 bases between. This CDR3 comprises 13 residues. The CDR3 here is CASSLEVTDTQYF. DNA of the CDR3: TGTGCCAGCAGCTTAGAAGTCACAGATACGCAGTATTTT.

The V call is TRBV12-3 or TRBV12-4, the J call TRBJ2-1; D gene unclear. Trimming removed 10 bases at V and 2 bases at J, with 12 bases between. The CDR3 loop spans 13 amino acids. CDR3 in DNA: TGTGCCATCCTTGACGGCACCTACAATGAGCAGTTCTTC. Residues: CAILDGTYNEQFF.

The rearrangement links TRBV29-1 to TRBJ2-7; D gene uncertain. CDR1 is SQVTM, CDR2 ANQGSEA, per germline. The CDR3 totals 12 residues. The V and J ends lost 3 bases and 6 bases respectively, with 12 bases between them. The CDR3 nucleotides read TGCAGCGTTGAGGCCGGGTATAGCGAGCAGTACTTC. It codes for CSVEAGYSEQYF.